The entry below gives a single T cell receptor beta chain sequence along with its context. What it recognizes is unknown. Study-level findings and limits: In terms of TCR gene usage, tumor memory CD4+ T cells clustered together with blood and lymph node memory CD4+ cells, as well as with lymph node naive CD4+ cells.

In germline, CDR1 is SGDLS, CDR2 YYNGEE. The V end lost 4 bases, the J end lost 4 bases, and 8 bases lay between the germline ends. This CDR3 has 12 residues. Constant-region reverse primers amplified full-length variable regions, followed by semi-nested Nested Universal Primer A PCR. TCRdb processed the 5' RACE reads anew with MiXCR; each CDR3 protein has one entry. The data show approximately 53,000 distinct CDR3 sequences, about 28% seen once. This chain links TRBV9 with TRBJ1-2; D is undetermined. The sequenced material came from tumor-infiltrating memory CD4+ T cells sorted from the breast tumor. Subset noted: memory CD4+ T cells, CD4+CD45RO+CD25-. The source is a female donor with breast cancer. The CDR3 DNA is TGTGCCAGCAGCCGCGATACCTATGGCTACACCTTC. Protein: CASSRDTYGYTF.